This T cell receptor (beta chain) was captured in a study of T cells in Graves' hyperthyroidism and ophthalmopathy. Amplification of TCR beta CDR3 regions used RNA as the template. The study used the HTBI primer set for a first-round RT-PCR of the TCR CDR3. Each CDR3 protein gets one entry after TCRdb re-called the multiplex PCR reads with MiXCR. The sample lists around 290,000 distinct CDR3 sequences, more than 15% occurring once. CDR1 is SEHNR, CDR2 FQNEAQ, per germline (reference sequence). The CDR3 loop spans 20 amino acids. For this clonotype: At one of its ends the junction is not consistent with the germline gene, which may arise from a read error.

What was sequenced was blood. The receptor was derived from an older woman with Graves' ophthalmopathy. The rearrangement uses TRBV7-9 and TRBJ2-1, with D perhaps TRBD1 or TRBD2 (5 bases each). The CDR3 nucleotides are TGTGCCAGCAGCTTAGCATCAGGGACCTACGCCCCAGCTTCCTACAATGGGCAGTTCTTC. Amino acid sequence: CASSLASGTYAPASYNGQFF.